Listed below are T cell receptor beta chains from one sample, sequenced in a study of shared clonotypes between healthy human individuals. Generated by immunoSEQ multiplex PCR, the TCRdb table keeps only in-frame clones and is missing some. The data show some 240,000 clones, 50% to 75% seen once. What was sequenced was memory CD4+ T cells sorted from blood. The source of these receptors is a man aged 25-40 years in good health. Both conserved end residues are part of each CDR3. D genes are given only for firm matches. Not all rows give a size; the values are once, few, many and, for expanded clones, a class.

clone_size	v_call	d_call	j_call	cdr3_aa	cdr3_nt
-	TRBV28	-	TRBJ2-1	CASSGDLIGAYNEQFF	TGTGCCAGCAGTGGGGACTTGATAGGTGCCTACAATGAGCAGTTCTTC
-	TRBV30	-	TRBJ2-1	CAWRGMDEQFF	TGTGCCTGGAGGGGGATGGATGAGCAGTTCTTC
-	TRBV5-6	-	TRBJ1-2	CASSPWGTHTNYGYTF	TGTGCCAGCAGCCCCTGGGGTACCCATACTAACTATGGCTACACCTTC
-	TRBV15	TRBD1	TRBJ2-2	CALAEGQGRIGELFF	TGTGCCCTGGCTGAGGGACAGGGAAGGATCGGGGAGCTGTTTTTT
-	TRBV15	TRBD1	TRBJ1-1	CATSRGGTGKTEAFF	TGTGCCACCAGCAGGGGGGGGACAGGGAAAACTGAAGCTTTCTTT
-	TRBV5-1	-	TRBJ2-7	CASSLASDRPYEQYF	TGCGCCAGCAGCTTGGCTAGCGACAGACCCTACGAGCAGTACTTC
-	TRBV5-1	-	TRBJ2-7	CASSLGTDSYEQYF	TGCGCCAGCAGCTTGGGGACAGACTCCTACGAGCAGTACTTC
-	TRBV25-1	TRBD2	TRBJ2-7	CASNRLTSGKFGEQYF	TGTGCCAGCAACCGCCTTACTAGCGGGAAATTTGGCGAGCAGTACTTC
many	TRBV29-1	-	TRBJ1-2	CSGLQVNYGYTF	TGCAGCGGGCTCCAGGTTAACTATGGCTACACCTTC
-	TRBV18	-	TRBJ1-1	CASSQAGLNTEAFF	TGTGCCAGCTCACAAGCCGGGCTAAACACTGAAGCTTTCTTT
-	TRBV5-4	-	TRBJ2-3	CASRDMSASTDTQYF	TGTGCCAGCAGGGATATGAGCGCAAGCACAGATACGCAGTATTTT
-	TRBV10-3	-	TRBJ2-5	CAISEGRAQETQYF	TGTGCCATCAGTGAAGGCAGGGCCCAAGAGACCCAGTACTTC
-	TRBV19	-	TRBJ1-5	CASSISLTGNQPQHF	TGTGCCAGTAGTATAAGCTTAACAGGCAATCAGCCCCAGCATTTT
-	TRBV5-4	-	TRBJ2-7	CASSLIAHEQYF	TGTGCCAGCAGCTTAATCGCCCACGAGCAGTACTTC
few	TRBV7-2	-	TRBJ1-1	CASSSRDGKAFF	TGTGCCAGCAGTTCCAGGGACGGGAAAGCTTTCTTT
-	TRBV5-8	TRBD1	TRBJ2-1	CASSLRQGWNEQFF	TGTGCCAGCAGCTTGCGACAGGGGTGGAATGAGCAGTTCTTC
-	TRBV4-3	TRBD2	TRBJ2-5	CASARGLAGEETQYF	TGCGCCAGCGCCCGGGGGCTAGCGGGAGAAGAGACCCAGTACTTC
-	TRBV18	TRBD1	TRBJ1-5	CASSPGTGVSNQPQHF	TGTGCCAGCTCACCCGGGACAGGGGTTAGCAATCAGCCCCAGCATTTT
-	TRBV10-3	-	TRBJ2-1	CAISRLAYNEQFF	TGTGCCATCAGTCGACTAGCCTACAATGAGCAGTTCTTC
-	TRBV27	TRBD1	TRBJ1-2	CASSFEGQGDYGYTF	TGTGCCAGCAGTTTTGAGGGACAGGGGGACTATGGCTACACCTTC
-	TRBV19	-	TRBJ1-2	CASSETGSYTF	TGTGCCAGTAGTGAAACAGGGAGCTACACCTTC
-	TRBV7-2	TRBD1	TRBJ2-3	CASSSRQGSDTQYF	TGTGCCAGCAGCAGCCGACAGGGCAGCGATACGCAGTATTTT
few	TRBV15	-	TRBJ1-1	CATSRDRAGNTEAFF	TGTGCCACCAGCAGAGATCGCGCGGGGAACACTGAAGCTTTCTTT
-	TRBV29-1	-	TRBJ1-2	CSVDSLRSYGYTF	TGCAGCGTGGACAGTCTTCGGTCCTATGGCTACACCTTC
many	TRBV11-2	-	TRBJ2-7	CASSLGSRAPQEQYF	TGTGCCAGCAGCTTAGGAAGTAGGGCCCCTCAGGAGCAGTACTTC
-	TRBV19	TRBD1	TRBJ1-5	CASRREDRDNQPQHF	TGTGCCAGTAGGAGGGAGGACAGGGACAATCAGCCCCAGCATTTT
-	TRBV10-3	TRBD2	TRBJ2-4	CAISHSGSFAKNIQYF	TGTGCCATCAGTCATAGCGGGAGCTTCGCCAAAAACATTCAGTACTTC
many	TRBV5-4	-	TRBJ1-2	CASRWQPLDGYTF	TGTGCCAGCAGGTGGCAGCCTCTAGATGGCTACACCTTC
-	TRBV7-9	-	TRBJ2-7	CASSLGAGTSSSYEQYF	TGTGCCAGCAGCTTAGGGGCCGGGACTTCGAGCTCCTACGAGCAGTACTTC
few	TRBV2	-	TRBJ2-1	CASSFDRLARHEQFF	TGTGCCAGCAGCTTCGACAGGCTCGCACGACATGAGCAGTTCTTC